This T cell receptor (beta chain) was obtained from a study of Ad26.COV2.S vaccination and SARS-CoV-2 variants. This clone was seen only once. The repertoire was sequenced with immunoSEQ multiplex PCR; TCRdb's copy has only in-frame clones and lacks some. The sample lists some 370,000 clones; roughly 80% were seen once. Treatment here: some 20 received Ad26.COV2.S at low or high dose, single or two shots; about 5 received placebo; per-sample allocation not given. Sampling happened 63 days after the first vaccine or placebo injection. The CDR3 totals 16 residues. The germline V and J ends were trimmed by 0 bases and 0 bases, with 13 bases remaining between them. From germline, CDR1 is SGDLS and CDR2 YYNGEE.

V is TRBV9 and J is TRBJ2-7; the D is unclear. The receptor was derived from a person aged 18 to 59 who received the Ad26.COV2.S COVID-19 vaccine or a placebo. The input for sequencing was peripheral blood, taken in a trial of Ad26.COV2.S vaccine versus placebo. CDR3 loop: CASSVVSEPSSYEQYF. In DNA form, the CDR3 reads TGTGCCAGCAGCGTAGTTTCCGAACCAAGCTCCTACGAGCAGTACTTC.